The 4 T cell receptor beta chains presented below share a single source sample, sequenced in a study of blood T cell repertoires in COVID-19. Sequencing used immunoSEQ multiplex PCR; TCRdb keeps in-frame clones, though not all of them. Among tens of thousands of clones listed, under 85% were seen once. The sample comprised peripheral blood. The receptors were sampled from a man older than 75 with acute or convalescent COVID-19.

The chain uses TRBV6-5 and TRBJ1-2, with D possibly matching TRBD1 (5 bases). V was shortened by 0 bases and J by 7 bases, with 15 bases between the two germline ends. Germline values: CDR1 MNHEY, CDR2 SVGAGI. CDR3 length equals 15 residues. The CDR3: CASSYSTAQQSGYTF. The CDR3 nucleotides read TGTGCCAGCAGTTACTCGACAGCCCAACAAAGTGGCTACACCTTC.

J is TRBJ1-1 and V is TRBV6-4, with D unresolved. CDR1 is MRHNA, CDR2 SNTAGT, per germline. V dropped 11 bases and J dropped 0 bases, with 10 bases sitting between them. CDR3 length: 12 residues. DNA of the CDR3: TGTGCCCGACAAGAGATGAACACTGAAGCTTTCTTT. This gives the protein CARQEMNTEAFF.

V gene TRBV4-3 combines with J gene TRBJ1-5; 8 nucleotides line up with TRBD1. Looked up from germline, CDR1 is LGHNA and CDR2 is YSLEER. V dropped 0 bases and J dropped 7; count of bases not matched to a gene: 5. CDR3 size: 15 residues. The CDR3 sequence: CASSQEDREGQPQHF. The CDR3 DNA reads TGCGCCAGCAGCCAAGAGGACAGGGAGGGCCAGCCCCAGCATTTT.

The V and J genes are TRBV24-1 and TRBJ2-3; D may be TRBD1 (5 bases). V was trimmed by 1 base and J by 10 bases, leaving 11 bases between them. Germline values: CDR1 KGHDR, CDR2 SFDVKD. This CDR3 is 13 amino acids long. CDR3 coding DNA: TGTGCCACCAGTGATTTAACGACAGACTCGCAGTATTTT. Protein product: CATSDLTTDSQYF.